This T cell receptor (beta chain) was sequenced during a study of shared clonotypes between healthy human individuals. The ends were cut back, 1 base at V and 2 bases at J, with 15 bases in the middle. The CDR3 loop spans 16 amino acids. From germline, CDR1 is LGHNA and CDR2 YNFKEQ. Here immunoSEQ multiplex PCR was the method, and the copy in TCRdb shows in-frame clones only, minus some. Seen here are 550,000 to 850,000 clones, 74% observed once, and the top ten hold roughly 1.7%. Points from the study as a whole: Rarefaction indicated that sorted-subset sequencing remained incomplete although depth was large. Memory subsets generally showed smaller estimated richness than naive subsets did.

This clone was recorded a few times. What it binds is unknown. Sequenced sample: memory CD4+ T cells sorted from blood. The sample's subset: CD45RA-negative fraction. V is TRBV4-2 and J is TRBJ2-7; possible D gene TRBD2, 5 bases. This clonotype originated in a woman under 40 in good health. For the CDR3, the DNA is TGTGCCAGCAGCCAAGCCCCCGGAGCGGCTACCTACGAGCAGTACTTC. Encoded protein: CASSQAPGAATYEQYF.